This record covers a single TCR beta chain. No antigen is known for it. The protocol was immunoSEQ multiplex PCR, while the TCRdb copy is restricted to in-frame clones and leaves out a portion. The sample has tens of thousands of clones, 80% to 95% seen once; the top ten hold under 6.5%. V was shortened by 0 bases and J by 2 bases, with 12 bases between the two germline ends. Germline assignment: CDR1 GTSNPN and CDR2 SVGIG (reference sequence). The CDR3 is 15 residues long. The entry originates in a study of cytomegalovirus exposure and HLA in healthy donors. General study points: Cytomegalovirus-associated TCR beta chains were listed, numbering over 150. Cytomegalovirus status was reportedly diagnosed by the classifier with high sensitivity and specificity. Through in vitro validation, a few CMV-associated chains were shown to be specific for CMV antigens. The TCR clusters that emerged in the first cohort tended, a later analysis found, to co-occur in the approximately 110 validation repertoires.

The sequenced sample consisted of PBMCs. V usage is TRBV30 and J usage is TRBJ2-3, with unresolved D. This TCR came from a young woman in good health and CMV-seronegative. CDR3 in DNA: TGTGCCTGGAGTGTAAAGAAACAGCTCACAGATACGCAGTATTTT. Protein product: CAWSVKKQLTDTQYF.